This passage covers 14 T cell receptor beta chains from one sample sequenced in a study of HIV-infected patients and healthy controls. All unsorted peripheral T cells were captured because whole blood was used without fractionation. Approximately 510 ng RNA was reverse transcribed with alpha and beta constant-region primers. Separate chain-specific third strand synthesis with multiplexing indices produced the alpha and beta libraries. TCRdb passed the 5' RACE reads through MiXCR, listing each CDR3 protein once. The sample records some 7,600 distinct CDR3 sequences, over 8% being singletons. The sequencing here drew on blood, taken before antiretroviral therapy. Source of these receptors: an adult with HIV infection.

The sample holds many counts of this clonotype. V is TRBV5-1 and J is TRBJ1-3; a weak D match, TRBD1 (6 bases). V gave up 1 base and J gave up 0 bases, with 20 bases separating them. From germline, CDR1 is SGHRS and CDR2 YFSETQ. This CDR3 region has 19 residues. Here the CDR3 reads CASSLMGKDRSFSGNTIYF. The CDR3 region has the DNA TGCGCCAGCAGCTTGATGGGCAAGGACAGAAGCTTCTCTGGAAACACCATATATTTT.

This clonotype has a handful of counts. The J gene is TRBJ2-7, the V gene TRBV9, with TRBD2 matching over 10 bases. Looked up from germline, CDR1 is SGDLS and CDR2 is YYNGEE. CDR3 length: 14 amino acids. The J segment lost 7 bases and the V segment lost 4 bases, leaving 8 bases of the junction unmatched. The CDR3 loop reads CASSNSGGSKEQYF. CDR3 nucleotide sequence: TGTGCCAGCAGCAATAGCGGGGGGTCCAAGGAGCAGTACTTC. Together with reference TRBV9 and TRBJ2-7, the CDR3 gives the full variable domain: DSGVTQTPKHLITATGQRVTLRCSPRSGDLSVYWYQQSLDQGLQFLIQYYNGEERAKGNILERFSAQQFPDLHSELNLSSLELGDSALYFCASSNSGGSKEQYFGPGTRLTVT.

This clonotype was seen at least ten times. The chain combines TRBV6-5 with TRBJ2-2; 8 bases fit TRBD2. Germline V gene data show CDR1 as MNHEY and CDR2 as SVGAGI. V lost 5 bases, J lost 8 bases, and 1 base stayed unmatched. The CDR3 loop spans 12 amino acids. Here the CDR3 reads CASSRLAGELFF. CDR3 in DNA: TGTGCCAGCAGTCGACTAGCGGGGGAGCTGTTTTTT.

There are many counts of this clonotype. The chain carries TRBV7-2 and TRBJ2-1; D not resolved. The CDR3 is 14 amino acids. The germline V gene encodes CDR1 SGHTA and CDR2 FQGNSA. Trimming removed 4 bases at V and 5 bases at J, with 12 bases between. The CDR3 spells CASSSLNGHNEQFF. The CDR3 nucleotides read TGTGCCAGCAGCTCCCTGAACGGTCACAATGAGCAGTTCTTC.

This clonotype was observed a handful of times. The genes are TRBV11-2 and TRBJ2-5; 13 positions agree with TRBD2. There are 15 residues in the CDR3. The V and J ends lost 6 bases and 4 bases, in that order; junction bases with no gene match: 5. Germline CDR1 and CDR2: SGHAT and FQNNGV. The CDR3 DNA follows: TGTGCCAGCAGTCTCCGGACTAGCGGGAGAGAGACCCAGTACTTC. Translated, it gives CASSLRTSGRETQYF.

The table lists this clonotype with many counts. This chain joins TRBV5-4 and TRBJ2-5, with 7 bases aligning to TRBD1. The germline gives CDR1 SGHNT, CDR2 YYREEE (reference sequence). This CDR3 has 14 residues. The trim removed 0 bases at V and 1 base at J, leaving 0 bases unmatched. The CDR3: CASSLGDSQETQYF. CDR3 nucleotide sequence: TGTGCCAGCAGCTTGGGGGACAGCCAAGAGACCCAGTACTTC. Complete variable domain (other parts from reference TRBV5-4 and TRBJ2-5): ETGVTQSPTHLIKTRGQQVTLRCSSQSGHNTVSWYQQALGQGPQFIFQYYREEENGRGNFPPRFSGLQFPNYSSELNVNALELDDSALYLCASSLGDSQETQYFGPGTRLLVL.

This clonotype is categorized as medium-sized. The rearrangement links TRBV19 to TRBJ2-3; 7 bases map to TRBD1. V dropped 2 bases and J dropped 10; count of bases not matched to a gene: 15. Looked up from germline, CDR1 is LNHDA and CDR2 is SQIVND (reference sequence). CDR3 length: 16 amino acids. This CDR3 reads CASSILGTGEQGPQYF. CDR3 nucleotides: TGTGCCAGTAGTATACTTGGCACAGGGGAACAGGGTCCGCAGTATTTT. Together with reference TRBV19 and TRBJ2-3, the CDR3 gives the full variable domain: DGGITQSPKYLFRKEGQNVTLSCEQNLNHDAMYWYRQDPGQGLRLIYYSQIVNDFQKGDIAEGYSVSREKKESFPLTVTSAQKNPTAFYLCASSILGTGEQGPQYFGPGTRLTVL.

This clonotype was found many times. J is TRBJ2-7 and V is TRBV19; no definite D call. The CDR3 runs to 14 residues. CDR1 is LNHDA, CDR2 SQIVND, per germline (reference sequence). V was shortened by 5 bases and J by 0 bases, with 11 bases between the two germline ends. CDR3 protein: CASSGLDGSYEQYF. The DNA of the CDR3 is TGTGCCAGTAGTGGCTTGGACGGCTCCTACGAGCAGTACTTC.

This clonotype counts as medium-sized. The chain links TRBV6-1 to TRBJ2-5, with D tentatively TRBD2 (6 bases). This CDR3 is built from 14 residues. Germline CDR1 reads MNHNS; CDR2 reads SASEGT. Trimming left V 6 bases short and J 4 bases short, with 15 bases between. CDR3 DNA: TGTGCCAGCAGGGGGACTCTCCGAGGAGAGACCCAGTACTTC. Protein: CASRGTLRGETQYF.

This clonotype was seen many times. The chain has TRBV18 and TRBJ1-1; TRBD1 might be the D (5 bases). Germline V lookup: CDR1 KGHSH, CDR2 LQKENI. V shed 1 base and J shed 1 base, with 7 bases lying between them. The CDR3 is 14 residues long. CDR3 residues: CASSPQGPNTEAFF. CDR3 in DNA: TGTGCCAGCTCACCACAGGGGCCGAACACTGAAGCTTTCTTT.

This clonotype was picked up many times. This rearrangement joins TRBV12-3 or TRBV12-4 to TRBJ1-1, with D unclear. V shed 6 bases and J shed 4 bases, with 12 bases lying between them. The CDR3 is made up of 13 amino acids. DNA of the CDR3: TGTGCCAGCAGCCCAGAATCCATCACTGAAGCTTTCTTT. It translates to CASSPESITEAFF.

Ten or more counts support this clonotype. The chain couples TRBV7-6 to TRBJ2-1; D uncertain. The CDR3 is 12 residues long. The germline gives CDR1 SGHVS, CDR2 FNYEAQ. V lost 6 bases and J 3 bases, leaving 6 bases between the germline ends. In DNA, the CDR3 is TGTGCCAGCAGTCAGTACTACAATGAGCAGTTCTTC. Its translation: CASSQYYNEQFF.

This clonotype showed up just a few times. The rearrangement joins TRBV4-1 to TRBJ1-5, with D tentatively TRBD1 (5 bases). Germline CDR1 MGHRA, CDR2 YSYEKL. This CDR3 has 18 amino acids. V gave up 4 bases and J gave up 0 bases, with 19 bases separating them. This CDR3 reads CASSPGVQGPYSNQPQHF. The CDR3 DNA sequence: TGCGCCAGCAGCCCAGGAGTCCAGGGACCCTATAGCAATCAGCCCCAGCATTTT.

The V and J genes are TRBV12-3 or TRBV12-4 and TRBJ1-5; D not certain. V gave up 5 bases and J gave up 0 bases, with 11 bases separating them. The CDR3 has 15 amino acids. The CDR3 nucleotides read TGTGCCAGCAGTCCAGCCAGTTATAGCAATCAGCCCCAGCATTTT. Residues: CASSPASYSNQPQHF.